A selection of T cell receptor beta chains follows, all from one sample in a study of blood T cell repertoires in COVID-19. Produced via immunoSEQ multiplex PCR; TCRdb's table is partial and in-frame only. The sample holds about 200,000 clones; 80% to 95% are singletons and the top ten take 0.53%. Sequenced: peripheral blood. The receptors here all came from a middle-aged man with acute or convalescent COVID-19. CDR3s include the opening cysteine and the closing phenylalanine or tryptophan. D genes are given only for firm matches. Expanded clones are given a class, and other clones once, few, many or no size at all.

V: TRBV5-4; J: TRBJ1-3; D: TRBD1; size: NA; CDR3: CASSSQGTGSFSGNTIYF; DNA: TGTGCCAGCAGCTCGCAAGGGACAGGGTCGTTCTCTGGAAACACCATATATTTT
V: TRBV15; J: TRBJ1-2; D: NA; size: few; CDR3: CATSSFREFGDGYTF; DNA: TGTGCCACCAGCAGCTTCAGGGAATTTGGAGATGGCTACACCTTC
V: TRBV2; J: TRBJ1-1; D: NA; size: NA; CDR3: CASSVQGGPPNTEAFF; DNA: TGTGCCAGCAGTGTACAAGGGGGTCCGCCGAACACTGAAGCTTTCTTT
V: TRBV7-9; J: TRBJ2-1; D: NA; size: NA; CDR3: CASSLGGDSRNEQFF; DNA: TGTGCCAGCAGCTTGGGGGGAGACTCTCGTAATGAGCAGTTCTTC
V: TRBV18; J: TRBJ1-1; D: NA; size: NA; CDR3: CASSLYDKGVSTEAFF; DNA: TGTGCCAGCTCACTCTACGACAAGGGAGTGAGCACTGAAGCTTTCTTT
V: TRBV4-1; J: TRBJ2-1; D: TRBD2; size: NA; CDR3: CASSQGTSGISYNEQFF; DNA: TGCGCCAGCAGCCAAGGGACTAGCGGGATTTCCTACAATGAGCAGTTCTTC
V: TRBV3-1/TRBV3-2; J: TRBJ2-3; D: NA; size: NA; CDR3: CASSPRGGSTDTQYF; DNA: TGTGCCAGCAGCCCGAGGGGGGGGAGCACAGATACGCAGTATTTT
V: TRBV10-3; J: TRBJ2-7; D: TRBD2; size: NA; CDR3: CAISQGGTSGSYEQYF; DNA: TGTGCCATCAGCCAAGGAGGGACTAGCGGCTCCTACGAGCAGTACTTC
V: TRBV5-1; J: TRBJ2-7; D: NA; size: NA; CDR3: CASSLVASGALGDYEQYF; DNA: TGCGCCAGCAGCTTGGTTGCCTCTGGCGCCTTAGGGGACTACGAGCAGTACTTC
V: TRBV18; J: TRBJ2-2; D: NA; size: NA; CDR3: CASSPLARGSVTTGELFF; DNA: TGTGCCAGCTCACCCCTGGCCAGGGGCTCGGTGACCACCGGGGAGCTGTTTTTT
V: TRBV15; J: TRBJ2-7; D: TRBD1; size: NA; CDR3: CATSTRDRDIDEQYF; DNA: TGTGCCACCAGCACTAGGGACAGGGATATCGACGAGCAGTACTTC
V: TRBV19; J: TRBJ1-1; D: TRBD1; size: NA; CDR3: CASSAHTGAGTEAFF; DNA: TGTGCCAGTAGTGCCCATACAGGGGCGGGCACTGAAGCTTTCTTT
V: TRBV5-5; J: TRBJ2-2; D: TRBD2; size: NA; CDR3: CASSPRGGLETGELFF; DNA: TGTGCCAGCAGCCCGCGGGGGGGGTTGGAGACCGGGGAGCTGTTTTTT
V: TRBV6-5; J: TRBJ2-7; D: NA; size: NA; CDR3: CASRRASVNYEQYF; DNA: TGTGCCAGCCGGAGGGCTAGCGTTAACTACGAGCAGTACTTC
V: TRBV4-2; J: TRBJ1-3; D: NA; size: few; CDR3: CASSQDRQNSGNTIYF; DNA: TGTGCCAGCAGCCAAGACAGGCAGAACTCTGGAAACACCATATATTTT
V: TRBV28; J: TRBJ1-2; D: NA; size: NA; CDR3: CASSGNGYTF; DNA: TGTGCCAGCAGTGGCAATGGCTACACCTTC
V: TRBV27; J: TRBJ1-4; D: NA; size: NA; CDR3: CASSRAGRNEKLFF; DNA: TGTGCCAGCAGTCGGGCAGGGCGAAATGAAAAACTGTTTTTT
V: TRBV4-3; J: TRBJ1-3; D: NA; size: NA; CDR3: CASSQEPRAYSGNTIYF; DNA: TGCGCCAGCAGCCAAGAGCCCAGGGCATACTCTGGAAACACCATATATTTT
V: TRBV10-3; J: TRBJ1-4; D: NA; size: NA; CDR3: CAISSGTREKLFF; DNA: TGTGCCATCAGTTCCGGGACACGGGAAAAACTGTTTTTT
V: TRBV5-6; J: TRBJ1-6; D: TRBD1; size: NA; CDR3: CASSVRQGRSSPLHF; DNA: TGTGCCAGCAGCGTGAGACAGGGGCGAAGTTCACCCCTCCACTTT
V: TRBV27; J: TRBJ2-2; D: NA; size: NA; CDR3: CATRTSNTGELFF; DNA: TGTGCCACTAGGACATCGAACACCGGGGAGCTGTTTTTT
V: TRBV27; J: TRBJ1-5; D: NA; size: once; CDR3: CASSQTAYSNQPQHF; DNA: TGTGCCAGCAGTCAGACAGCTTATAGCAATCAGCCCCAGCATTTT
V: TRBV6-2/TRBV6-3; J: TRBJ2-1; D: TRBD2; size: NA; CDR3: CASSHPGLATNEQFF; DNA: TGTGCCAGCAGTCATCCGGGACTAGCGACCAATGAGCAGTTCTTC
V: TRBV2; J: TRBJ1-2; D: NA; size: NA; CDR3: CASNPGRGPALYGYTF; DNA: TGTGCCAGCAATCCAGGGCGTGGTCCTGCGCTCTATGGCTACACCTTC
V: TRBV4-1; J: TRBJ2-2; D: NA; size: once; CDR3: CASLRRDTGELFF; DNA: TGCGCCAGTCTTAGGCGGGACACCGGGGAGCTGTTTTTT
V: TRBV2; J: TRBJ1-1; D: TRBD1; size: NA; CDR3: CASSGGRGLGAFF; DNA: TGTGCCAGCAGTGGCGGCAGGGGGCTCGGTGCTTTCTTT
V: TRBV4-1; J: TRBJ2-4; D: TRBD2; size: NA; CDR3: CASSQGPLGAGGMLAKNIQYF; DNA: TGCGCCAGCAGCCAAGGGCCCCTAGGAGCGGGGGGGATGCTAGCCAAAAACATTCAGTACTTC
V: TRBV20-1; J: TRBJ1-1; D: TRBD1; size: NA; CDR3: CSASRPGGAMNTEAFF; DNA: TGCAGTGCTAGTAGGCCAGGGGGCGCGATGAACACTGAAGCTTTCTTT
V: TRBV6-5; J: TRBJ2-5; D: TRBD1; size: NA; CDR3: CASSSRQGVEGETQYF; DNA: TGTGCCAGCAGTTCGCGACAGGGAGTTGAGGGGGAGACCCAGTACTTC
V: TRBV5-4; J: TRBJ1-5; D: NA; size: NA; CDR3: CASSSDWNQPQHF; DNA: TGTGCCAGCAGCTCTGACTGGAATCAGCCCCAGCATTTT
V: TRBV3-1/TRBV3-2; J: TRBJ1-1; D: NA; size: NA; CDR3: CASSLRGGITEAFF; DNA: TGTGCCAGCAGCCTACGCGGGGGGATCACTGAAGCTTTCTTT
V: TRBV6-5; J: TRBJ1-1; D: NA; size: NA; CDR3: CASSYPLIRGRIEAFF; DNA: TGTGCCAGCAGTTACCCATTAATCCGGGGTCGAATTGAAGCTTTCTTT
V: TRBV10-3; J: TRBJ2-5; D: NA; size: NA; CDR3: CAIAPRGEQETQYF; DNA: TGTGCCATCGCCCCCAGGGGGGAACAAGAGACCCAGTACTTC
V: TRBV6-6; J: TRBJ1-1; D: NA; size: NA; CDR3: CASKYQGDTEAFF; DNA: TGTGCCAGCAAATACCAGGGCGACACTGAAGCTTTCTTT
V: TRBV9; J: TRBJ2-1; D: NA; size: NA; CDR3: CASSVDGEQFF; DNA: TGTGCCAGCAGCGTAGACGGTGAGCAGTTCTTC
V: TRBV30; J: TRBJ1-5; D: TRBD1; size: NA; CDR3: CAWSPGQSNNQPQHF; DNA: TGTGCCTGGAGTCCGGGACAGAGTAACAATCAGCCCCAGCATTTT
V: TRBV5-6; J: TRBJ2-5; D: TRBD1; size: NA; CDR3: CASSLVTGYGQETQYF; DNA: TGTGCCAGCAGCTTGGTGACAGGGTATGGCCAAGAGACCCAGTACTTC
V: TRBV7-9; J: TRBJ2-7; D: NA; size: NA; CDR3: CASSLGYRLYEQYF; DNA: TGTGCCAGCAGCTTAGGTTACAGATTATACGAGCAGTACTTC
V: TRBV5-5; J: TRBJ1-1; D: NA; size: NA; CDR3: CASSLERGVIDTEAFF; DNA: TGTGCCAGCAGCTTGGAGCGGGGGGTGATTGACACTGAAGCTTTCTTT
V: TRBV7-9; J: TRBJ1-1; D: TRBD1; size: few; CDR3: CASSSQGEGTEAFF; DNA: TGTGCCAGCAGCTCACAGGGGGAGGGCACTGAAGCTTTCTTT
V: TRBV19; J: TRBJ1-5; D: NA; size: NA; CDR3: CASSIIEQGVSNQPQHF; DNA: TGTGCCAGTAGTATAATTGAACAGGGAGTCAGCAATCAGCCCCAGCATTTT
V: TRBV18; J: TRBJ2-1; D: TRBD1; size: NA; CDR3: CASSHTGTGRHNEQFF; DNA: TGTGCCAGCTCACACACAGGGACAGGGAGACACAATGAGCAGTTCTTC
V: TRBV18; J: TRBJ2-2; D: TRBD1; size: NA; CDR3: CASSRGMTGLNTGELFF; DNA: TGTGCCAGCTCACGCGGAATGACAGGGTTGAACACCGGGGAGCTGTTTTTT
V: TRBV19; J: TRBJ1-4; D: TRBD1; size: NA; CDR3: CASSRYRGKNEKLFF; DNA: TGTGCCAGTAGTAGATACAGGGGGAAGAATGAAAAACTGTTTTTT
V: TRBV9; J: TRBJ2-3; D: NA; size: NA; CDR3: CASSVAPIQLVADTQYF; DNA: TGTGCCAGCAGCGTAGCCCCAATTCAACTAGTGGCAGATACGCAGTATTTT
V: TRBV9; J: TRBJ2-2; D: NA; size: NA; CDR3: CASSAYTGELFF; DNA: TGTGCCAGCAGCGCTTACACCGGGGAGCTGTTTTTT
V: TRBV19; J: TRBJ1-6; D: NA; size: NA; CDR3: CASTAWLDSPLHF; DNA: TGTGCCAGTACTGCGTGGTTGGATTCACCCCTCCACTTT
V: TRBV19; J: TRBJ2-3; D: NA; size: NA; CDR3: CASNPAGASDTQYF; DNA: TGTGCCAGTAACCCCGCGGGGGCGAGTGATACGCAGTATTTT
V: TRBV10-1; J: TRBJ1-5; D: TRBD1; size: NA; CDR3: CASTNYDRDRNQPQHF; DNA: TGCGCCAGCACAAACTATGACCGGGACAGAAATCAGCCCCAGCATTTT
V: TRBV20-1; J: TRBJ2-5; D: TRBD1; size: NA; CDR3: CSQDRGETQYF; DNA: TGCAGTCAGGACAGGGGAGAGACCCAGTACTTC
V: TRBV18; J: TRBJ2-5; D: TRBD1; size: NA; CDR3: CASSRGQLQETQYF; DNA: TGTGCCAGCTCCAGGGGACAGCTCCAAGAGACCCAGTACTTC
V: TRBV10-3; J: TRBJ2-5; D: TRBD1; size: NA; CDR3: CAISESTRTGWETQYF; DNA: TGTGCCATCAGTGAGTCCACTAGGACAGGGTGGGAGACCCAGTACTTC
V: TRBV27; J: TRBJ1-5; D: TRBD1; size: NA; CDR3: CASSSDRGRDQPQHF; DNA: TGTGCCAGCAGTTCCGACAGGGGGCGCGATCAGCCCCAGCATTTT
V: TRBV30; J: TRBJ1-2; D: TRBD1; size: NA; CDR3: CAWSLTGYGYTF; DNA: TGTGCCTGGAGTCTGACAGGGTATGGCTACACCTTC
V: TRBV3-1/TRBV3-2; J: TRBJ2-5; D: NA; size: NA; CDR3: CASSQGYGSLVETQYF; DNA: TGTGCCAGCAGCCAAGGGTACGGGTCGTTGGTCGAGACCCAGTACTTC